This T cell receptor (beta chain) was documented in a study of control samples from healthy donors and cancer patients. This CDR3 contains 17 residues. Germline V gene lookup returns CDR1 SGHDN and CDR2 FVKESK. Unmatched junction bases numbered 6, after V lost 1 base and J lost 0 bases. Here immunoSEQ multiplex PCR was the method, and the copy in TCRdb shows in-frame clones only, minus some. Among around 200,000 clones listed, roughly 94% were seen once. This clonotype originated in a man in his fifties in good health. Sequenced material: blood. The rearrangement joins TRBV14 to TRBJ1-2; the match to TRBD1 covers 9 bases. CDR3 DNA sequence: TGTGCCAGCAGCCAAGCGGGACAGGGCTTCGCTAACTATGGCTACACCTTC. Protein: CASSQAGQGFANYGYTF.